The 32 T cell receptor beta chains reported below all come from one sample, sequenced in a study of T cell repertoires in cytomegalovirus infection. These receptors' targets are unknown. In TCRdb, the reads were re-called with MiXCR into one record per CDR3 protein. The sample includes about 130,000 distinct CDR3 sequences, around 25% of them seen just once. Material for sequencing was PBMCs, sequenced either directly or after in vitro stimulation (not recorded which). These receptors originate from a human donor in good health (CMV status not recorded). Some clones in this sample may be carry-over from other donors' samples.

The table lists this clonotype with many counts. The J gene is TRBJ2-5, the V gene TRBV10-3, with 13 bases lining up with TRBD2. CDR1 and CDR2 (germline): ENHRY, SYGVKD. The trim removed 6 bases at V and 4 bases at J, leaving 5 bases unmatched. The CDR3 is 15 residues long. CDR3 nucleotides: TGTGCCATCAGGGGGACTAGCGGGATGGGAGAGACCCAGTACTTC. Its protein product is CAIRGTSGMGETQYF.

This rearrangement joins TRBV28 to TRBJ2-2; D is unclear. Germline assignment: CDR1 MDHEN and CDR2 SYDVKM. The length of the CDR3 is 16 residues. Deletions cut 4 bases from V and 3 bases from J, with 15 bases between. The CDR3 DNA follows: TGTGCCAGCAGTTCGATAGGGTTTTGGGACACCGGGGAGCTGTTTTTT. Protein: CASSSIGFWDTGELFF.

This clonotype showed up many times. CDR3 residues: CASSLDYSRNQPQHF. CDR3 coding DNA: TGTGCCAGCAGCTTAGATTACAGCAGGAATCAGCCCCAGCATTTT. V and J are TRBV7-2 and TRBJ1-5; the D is unclear. V was pared by 1 base and J by 4 bases, with 11 bases between. Germline V gene lookup returns CDR1 SGHTA and CDR2 FQGNSA. The CDR3 is 15 residues long.

This clonotype was recorded a few times. The CDR3 coding sequence is TGTGCCAGCTCACCACGGATTCTAGCGGGGTCCTACAATGAGCAGTTCTTC. Amino acids: CASSPRILAGSYNEQFF. This rearrangement joins TRBV18 to TRBJ2-1, with 9 bases identical to TRBD2. Germline assignment: CDR1 KGHSH and CDR2 LQKENI. With 1 base clipped from V and 1 base from J, the junction kept 5 bases outside the gene matches. This CDR3 has 17 amino acids.

The CDR3 loop is CASSLKGWDEQFF. Here the CDR3 DNA reads TGTGCCAGCAGTTTAAAGGGGTGGGATGAGCAGTTCTTC. The rearrangement joins TRBV12-3 or TRBV12-4 to TRBJ2-1; perhaps TRBD1 as D (5 bases). V lost 2 bases and J lost 8, with 10 bases in between. The CDR3 consists of 13 residues.

This clonotype occurred a few times. CDR3 nucleotides: TGTGCCAGCAGTTACCTCGGACACACGGAGCAGTTCTTC. Its translation is CASSYLGHTEQFF. The genes are TRBV6-2 or TRBV6-3 and TRBJ2-1, with D possibly being TRBD1 (5 bases). The CDR3 length is 13 residues. The germline V gene has CDR1 MNHEY and CDR2 SVGEGT. Trimming took off 2 bases at V and 10 bases at J, with 12 bases between the two ends.

This clonotype was counted a single time. The V gene is TRBV6-4, the J gene TRBJ2-2; D is undetermined. Trimming pared 2 bases from V and 2 bases from J, leaving 3 bases between. Germline-derived CDR1 and CDR2 are MRHNA and SNTAGT. This CDR3 is 13 amino acids long. The CDR3 spells CASSDRNTGELFF. Written as DNA, the CDR3 is TGTGCCAGCAGTGACCGAAACACCGGGGAGCTGTTTTTT.

This clonotype turned up a few times. J is TRBJ2-7 and V is TRBV10-3; TRBD1 agrees at 7 bases. The CDR3 has 13 amino acids. Trimming cost V 8 bases and J 0 bases; bases outside gene matches: 4. In germline, CDR1 is ENHRY, CDR2 SYGVKD. In DNA, the CDR3 is TGTGCCATCGCAGGGACAGACTCCTACGAGCAGTACTTC. Amino acids: CAIAGTDSYEQYF.

This clonotype appeared a few times. The V and J genes are TRBV4-1 and TRBJ2-7; D perhaps matches TRBD1 (6 bases). In germline, CDR1 is MGHRA, CDR2 YSYEKL. Trimming took 0 bases from V and 0 from J, leaving 15 bases between them. The CDR3 length is 17 residues. Here the CDR3 DNA reads TGCGCCAGCAGCCAAGATCCCGCCACAGGGCCCTCCTACGAGCAGTACGTC. It translates to CASSQDPATGPSYEQYV.

This clonotype was counted many times. The chain employs TRBV7-2 and TRBJ1-2; tentatively, D is TRBD1 (5 bases). The CDR3 length is 14 residues. CDR1 SGHTA and CDR2 FQGNSA come from the germline V gene. Trimming stripped 4 bases from V and 4 bases from J, with 13 bases between. The CDR3 spells CASSSQGVGYGYTF. CDR3 nucleotide sequence: TGTGCCAGCAGCTCGCAGGGAGTCGGCTATGGCTACACCTTC.

This clonotype was seen a handful of times. V and J are TRBV7-8 and TRBJ2-7, with D unresolved. CDR1 is SGHVS and CDR2 is FQNEAQ in the germline V gene. This CDR3 is built from 12 residues. Trimming stripped 1 base from V and 9 bases from J, with 10 bases between. The CDR3 nucleotides read TGTGCCAGCAGCTTAGGTTTCCAGGCGCAGTACGTC. Translating gives CASSLGFQAQYV.

This clonotype has at least ten counts. This rearrangement joins TRBV15 to TRBJ2-7; D assignment may be TRBD1 or TRBD2 (5 bases each). This CDR3 has 13 amino acids. Per the germline V gene, CDR1 is LNHNV and CDR2 is YYDKDF (reference sequence). With 4 bases removed from V and 6 bases from J, the gap between germline ends came to 13 bases. The CDR3 nucleotides read TGTGCCACCAGCACCCCGCCGAGGGGCGAGCAGTACTTC. This encodes CATSTPPRGEQYF.

This rearrangement joins TRBV12-3 or TRBV12-4 to TRBJ2-7; maybe TRBD2 (6 bases). The CDR3 covers 13 residues. V was cut by 6 bases and J by 3 bases, with 12 bases left in between. The CDR3 sequence: CASSPRRGYEQYF. The DNA of the CDR3 is TGTGCCAGCAGCCCGCGGCGGGGCTACGAGCAGTACTTC.

The chain carries TRBV7-2 and TRBJ1-5; 10 bases align to TRBD1. The CDR3 totals 16 residues. With 4 bases clipped from V and 5 bases from J, the junction kept 8 bases outside the gene matches. Germline V gives CDR1 SGHTA, CDR2 FQGNSA. CDR3 protein: CASSSPGQGIHQPQHF. The CDR3 DNA follows: TGTGCCAGCAGCTCCCCGGGACAGGGGATTCATCAGCCCCAGCATTTT.

The chain carries TRBV28 and TRBJ1-6; D unclear. The ends were cut back, 5 bases at V and 0 bases at J, with 11 bases in the middle. CDR1 and CDR2 (germline): MDHEN, SYDVKM. CDR3 length: 16 amino acids. In nucleotides, the CDR3 is TGTGCCAGCAGTCTAGACGAAAACTCCTATAATTCACCCCTCCACTTT. Translating gives CASSLDENSYNSPLHF.

J is TRBJ2-7 and V is TRBV6-2 or TRBV6-3, with D unresolved. Germline V CDR1 and CDR2: MNHEY, SVGEGT. V lost 2 bases and J 9 bases, leaving 11 bases between the germline ends. The CDR3 totals 12 residues. The CDR3 here is CASSYKERAQYF. The CDR3 DNA sequence: TGTGCCAGCAGTTACAAAGAACGCGCGCAGTACTTC.

The chain uses TRBV20-1 and TRBJ2-1; 9 positions match TRBD2. Trimming took 7 bases from V and 10 from J; bases not matched to a gene: 11. There are 13 residues in the CDR3. The V gene's germline CDR1 is DFQATT and CDR2 SNEGSKA (reference sequence). The CDR3 reads CSVWGGRALEQFF. The CDR3 nucleotides are TGCAGTGTTTGGGGCGGGAGGGCCCTAGAGCAGTTCTTC.

This clonotype has ten or more counts. This chain links TRBV7-2 with TRBJ1-1; TRBD1 might be the D (6 bases). V was pared by 5 bases and J by 1 base, with 8 bases between. Germline V CDR1 and CDR2: SGHTA, FQGNSA. The CDR3 covers 13 residues. CDR3 loop: CASSPGQNTEAFF. The CDR3 DNA is TGTGCCAGCAGCCCGGGACAGAACACTGAAGCTTTCTTT.

This clonotype has a single count. An end of the junction does not agree with germline; a read error may underlie this. This sequence joins TRBV4-1 and TRBJ1-4; D is unresolved. The germline CDR1 and CDR2 sequences are MGHRA and YSYEKL. This CDR3 contains 14 residues. The CDR3 nucleotides read TGCGCCAACAGCCAAGAAACCGGAGATGAAAAACTGTTTTTT. Translation: CANSQETGDEKLFF.

This clonotype has ten or more counts. The V and J genes are TRBV7-2 and TRBJ2-7; 13 bases line up with TRBD2. The CDR3 runs to 16 residues. With 1 base clipped from V and 6 bases from J, the junction kept 6 bases outside the gene matches. Germline loops: CDR1 SGHTA, CDR2 FQGNSA. The CDR3 nucleotides read TGTGCCAGCAGCTTAGGGACTAGCGGGAGTATTAGCGAGCAGTACTTC. It is translated as CASSLGTSGSISEQYF. The full variable domain, rest sourced from reference TRBV7-2 and TRBJ2-7, is GAGVSQSPSNKVTEKGKDVELRCDPISGHTALYWYRQSLGQGLEFLIYFQGNSAPDKSGLPSDRFSAERTGGSVSTLTIQRTQQEDSAVYLCASSLGTSGSISEQYFGPGTRLTVT.

V usage is TRBV6-2 or TRBV6-3 and J usage is TRBJ2-7; tentative D call: TRBD2 (6 bases). Germline CDR1 and CDR2: MNHEY and SVGEGT. This CDR3 comprises 13 residues. V gave up 5 bases and J gave up 4 bases, with 12 bases separating them. CDR3: CASSRDGGYEQYF. The CDR3 coding sequence is TGTGCCAGCAGTAGAGACGGGGGATACGAGCAGTACTTC.

This sequence joins TRBV19 and TRBJ2-2; D is possibly TRBD1 (6 bases). The V gene lost 7 bases and the J gene lost 7 bases, with 16 bases spanning the gap. CDR1 is LNHDA and CDR2 is SQIVND in the germline V gene (reference sequence). The CDR3 loop spans 14 amino acids. The CDR3 DNA reads TGTGCCAGTAAAGGGGACGGGGACAACGGGGAGCTGTTTTTT. This translates into CASKGDGDNGELFF.

This clonotype was seen more than once but under ten times. The chain uses TRBV10-3 and TRBJ2-7; TRBD1 is a possible D gene (5 bases). The CDR3 totals 13 residues. Trimming removed 6 bases at V and 7 bases at J, with 16 bases between. Germline V CDR1 and CDR2: ENHRY, SYGVKD. The CDR3 protein is CAIRRTGSEEQYF. The CDR3 nucleotides read TGTGCCATCAGGAGAACAGGATCTGAAGAGCAGTACTTC.

This clonotype was found a few times. The chain uses TRBV6-5 and TRBJ2-1, with TRBD2 matching over 7 bases. Germline loops: CDR1 MNHEY, CDR2 SVGAGI. The CDR3 runs to 13 residues. V dropped 5 bases and J dropped 10; count of bases not matched to a gene: 8. CDR3 region: CASSQAGDREQFF. CDR3 nucleotides: TGTGCCAGCAGTCAGGCGGGGGACCGCGAGCAGTTCTTC.

This clonotype was seen a few times. The chain has TRBV5-8 and TRBJ1-1; 8 bases line up with TRBD1. The V segment lost 4 bases and the J segment 2 bases; nucleotides outside the gene matches: 7. The CDR3 contains 15 residues. Germline CDR1 is SGHTS and CDR2 is YDEGEE. The CDR3 nucleotides read TGTGCCAGCAGCCCCCGCGGACAGGGCAACACTGAAGCTTTCTTT. Its protein product is CASSPRGQGNTEAFF.

The table lists this clonotype with a count of one. V and J are TRBV12-5 and TRBJ1-2, with D unclear. The CDR3 contains 18 residues. In germline, CDR1 is LGHNT, CDR2 FRNRAP. V shed 0 bases and J shed 4 bases, with 21 bases lying between them. CDR3 region: CASGLVGQEKPFGYGYTF. The CDR3 DNA reads TGTGCTAGTGGTTTGGTTGGCCAGGAAAAGCCTTTTGGCTATGGCTACACCTTC.

In this sample, this clonotype turned up many times. The chain couples TRBV7-2 to TRBJ2-3; D is undetermined. This CDR3 has 15 amino acids. V lost 5 bases and J 0 bases, leaving 12 bases between the germline ends. Germline V gene lookup returns CDR1 SGHTA and CDR2 FQGNSA. Written as DNA, the CDR3 is TGTGCCAGCAGCCACCGGAGCCTAAGCACAGATACGCAGTATTTT. Its translation: CASSHRSLSTDTQYF. The variable domain in full, completed from reference TRBV7-2 and TRBJ2-3, reads GAGVSQSPSNKVTEKGKDVELRCDPISGHTALYWYRQSLGQGLEFLIYFQGNSAPDKSGLPSDRFSAERTGGSVSTLTIQRTQQEDSAVYLCASSHRSLSTDTQYFGPGTRLTVL.

The gene calls are TRBV19 and TRBJ2-3; 13 nucleotides match TRBD2. V lost 7 bases, J lost 11 bases, and 12 bases stayed unmatched. The CDR3 runs to 15 residues. CDR1 LNHDA and CDR2 SQIVND come from the germline V gene (reference sequence). CDR3 residues: CASTPTGTSGKEQYF. CDR3 in DNA: TGTGCCAGTACTCCGACCGGGACTAGCGGGAAGGAGCAGTATTTT. The full variable domain, completed using reference TRBV19 and TRBJ2-3, is DGGITQSPKYLFRKEGQNVTLSCEQNLNHDAMYWYRQDPGQGLRLIYYSQIVNDFQKGDIAEGYSVSREKKESFPLTVTSAQKNPTAFYLCASTPTGTSGKEQYFGPGTRLTVL.

This clonotype has just a few counts. The V and J genes are TRBV7-2 and TRBJ1-5; D call uncertain. This CDR3 spans 13 amino acids. Trimming shortened V by 5 bases and J by 2 bases, and 7 bases separated the two germline ends. The germline V gene has CDR1 SGHTA and CDR2 FQGNSA. The CDR3 loop reads CASSQWGNQPQHF. The DNA of the CDR3 is TGTGCCAGCAGCCAATGGGGCAATCAGCCCCAGCATTTT. Full variable domain (remainder filled in from reference TRBV7-2 and TRBJ1-5): GAGVSQSPSNKVTEKGKDVELRCDPISGHTALYWYRQSLGQGLEFLIYFQGNSAPDKSGLPSDRFSAERTGGSVSTLTIQRTQQEDSAVYLCASSQWGNQPQHFGDGTRLSIL.

At least ten counts were recorded for this clonotype. The chain has TRBV11-2 and TRBJ1-3; 10 bases are shared with TRBD1. The V gene end was trimmed by 4 bases and the J gene end by 7 bases; junction bases not matched to a gene: 4. The CDR3 is made up of 14 amino acids. Germline CDR1 is SGHAT and CDR2 is FQNNGV. CDR3 residues: CASSSPGQGNTIYF. The CDR3 DNA reads as TGTGCCAGCAGCTCACCGGGACAGGGGAACACCATATATTTT. The variable domain in full, completed from reference TRBV11-2 and TRBJ1-3, reads EAGVAQSPRYKIIEKRQSVAFWCNPISGHATLYWYQQILGQGPKLLIQFQNNGVVDDSQLPKDRFSAERLKGVDSTLKIQPAKLEDSAVYLCASSSPGQGNTIYFGEGSWLTVV.

This clonotype was seen more than once but under ten times. The J gene is TRBJ1-1, the V gene TRBV7-2, with D perhaps TRBD1 (5 bases). There are 17 residues in the CDR3. Germline lookup yields CDR1 SGHTA and CDR2 FQGNSA. V lost 1 base, J lost 3 bases, and 18 bases lay in between. The CDR3 coding sequence is TGTGCCAGCAGCTTAGAAGGGACGGGGAGTTGGGACACTGAAGCTTTCTTT. It translates to CASSLEGTGSWDTEAFF.

The chain uses TRBV29-1 and TRBJ2-1; 7 bases match TRBD2. The J segment lost 8 bases and the V segment lost 7 bases, leaving 11 bases of the junction unmatched. This CDR3 has 13 amino acids. Germline V lookup: CDR1 SQVTM, CDR2 ANQGSEA. CDR3 region: CSGRGGRLHEQFF. The CDR3 DNA sequence: TGCAGCGGGAGGGGCGGGAGACTCCATGAGCAGTTCTTC.